Presented here are 31 T cell receptor beta chains from one specimen sequenced in a study of PD-L1 blockade in urothelial cancer. Time point here: pretreatment peripheral blood. The repertoire was sequenced with immunoSEQ multiplex PCR; TCRdb's copy has only in-frame clones and lacks some. The profile covers roughly 63,000 clones, with about four fifths appearing a single time and around 5.4% taken by the ten largest. The specimen comprised PBMCs, sampled around atezolizumab (anti-PD-L1) treatment. The receptors here all came from a man aged 70-80 years with urothelial cancer.

This CDR3 reads CASSQGGGGAVNTEAFF. The CDR3 DNA follows: TGTGCCAGCAGCCAGGGGGGAGGAGGAGCGGTAAACACTGAAGCTTTCTTT. The chain carries TRBV11-2 and TRBJ1-1, with 7 bases fitting TRBD1. The CDR3 contains 17 residues. Germline CDR1 SGHAT, CDR2 FQNNGV. V shed 5 bases, J shed 2 bases, and the junction held 14 bases outside the gene matches.

This clone was seen only a few times. The chain is built from TRBV11-3 and TRBJ1-1, with D unclear. Per the germline V gene, CDR1 is SGHNT and CDR2 is YENEEA. CDR3 length: 15 residues. V was shortened by 2 bases and J by 7 bases, with 17 bases between the two germline ends. The CDR3 region has the DNA TGTGCCAGCAGCTTAAATCTGGGTGGAACGGGTGAAGCTTTCTTT. Protein sequence: CASSLNLGGTGEAFF. The full variable domain, with the rest looked up from reference TRBV11-3 and TRBJ1-1, is EAGVVQSPRYKIIEKKQPVAFWCNPISGHNTLYWYLQNLGQGPELLIRYENEEAVDDSQLPKDRFSAERLKGVDSTLKIQPAELGDSAVYLCASSLNLGGTGEAFFGQGTRLTVV.

This clone is a singleton in its sample. In DNA, the CDR3 is TGCGCCAGCAGCGTAGGACAGGGGGGCGAAAAACTGTTTTTT. Its protein is CASSVGQGGEKLFF. This sequence joins TRBV5-1 and TRBJ1-4; 10 nucleotides align to TRBD1. Germline CDR1 reads SGHRS; CDR2 reads YFSETQ. The CDR3 contains 14 residues. The V segment lost 4 bases and the J segment 8 bases; nucleotides outside the gene matches: 5. Combining the CDR3 with reference TRBV5-1 and TRBJ1-4 gives the whole variable domain KAGVTQTPRYLIKTRGQQVTLSCSPISGHRSVSWYQQTPGQGLQFLFEYFSETQRNKGNFPGRFSGRQFSNSRSEMNVSTLELGDSALYLCASSVGQGGEKLFFGSGTQLSVL.

This chain uses TRBV7-2 with TRBJ1-4, with D unresolved. This CDR3 region has 14 residues. The germline V and J ends were trimmed by 1 base and 11 bases, with 14 bases remaining between them. Germline V gene sequence: CDR1 SGHTA, CDR2 FQGNSA. CDR3 loop: CASSLETSSEKLFF. The CDR3, as DNA: TGTGCCAGCAGCTTAGAAACCTCATCGGAGAAACTGTTTTTT.

This chain connects TRBV5-4 to TRBJ1-4; 8 bases line up with TRBD1. The CDR3 runs to 17 residues. Trimming at V came to 4 bases and at J to 4 bases, leaving 12 bases not matched to a gene. Looked up from germline, CDR1 is SGHNT and CDR2 is YYREEE (reference sequence). The DNA of the CDR3 is TGTGCCAGCAGCCATAAAAAGGACAGGGTGAATAATGAAAAACTGTTTTTT. Encoded protein: CASSHKKDRVNNEKLFF.

This chain links TRBV10-3 with TRBJ2-1; perhaps TRBD1 as D (5 bases). The CDR3 has 14 residues. Trimming left V 0 bases short and J 8 bases short, with 11 bases between. Germline V lookup: CDR1 ENHRY, CDR2 SYGVKD. For the CDR3, the DNA is TGTGCCATCAGTGAGTCTGGACAAATCCATGAGCAGTTCTTC. Translating it yields CAISESGQIHEQFF.

The V gene is TRBV6-6, the J gene TRBJ2-1, with TRBD2 matching over 7 bases. After removal of 8 bases from V and 0 bases from J, the junction contained 7 bases not matched to a gene. CDR1 and CDR2 from the germline V gene are MNHNY and SVGAGI (reference sequence). The CDR3 loop spans 15 amino acids. In DNA form, the CDR3 reads TGTGCCAGCTCCAAACTAGCGAACTCCTACAATGAGCAGTTCTTC. Its protein is CASSKLANSYNEQFF.

V gene TRBV7-9 combines with J gene TRBJ2-3, with TRBD1 as a possible D gene (5 bases). CDR1 is SEHNR, CDR2 FQNEAQ, per germline (reference sequence). CDR3 length equals 14 residues. Trimming took 0 bases from V and 3 from J, leaving 7 bases between them. In DNA form, the CDR3 reads TGTGCCAGCAGCTTAGCAGGGGTAACAGATACGCAGTATTTT. It yields the protein CASSLAGVTDTQYF.

This chain connects TRBV4-1 to TRBJ2-5; D is ambiguous. This CDR3 is built from 16 residues. Trimming stripped 0 bases from V and 4 bases from J, with 15 bases between. Germline CDR1 and CDR2: MGHRA and YSYEKL. CDR3 nucleotides: TGCGCCAGCAGCCAAGAAAGAAGGAGAGCCGGAGAGACCCAGTACTTC. It is translated as CASSQERRRAGETQYF.

This rearrangement joins TRBV4-1 to TRBJ2-3, with 9 bases fitting TRBD2. V dropped 1 base and J dropped 5; count of bases not matched to a gene: 7. The CDR3 covers 16 residues. CDR1 is MGHRA, CDR2 YSYEKL, per germline. DNA of the CDR3: TGCGCCAGCAGCCAAGTCTATGGCGGGAGGGGAGATACGCAGTATTTT. This sequence encodes CASSQVYGGRGDTQYF.

The V and J genes are TRBV5-6 and TRBJ2-7; D call uncertain. This CDR3 is built from 11 residues. Trimming shortened V by 3 bases and J by 7 bases, and 8 bases separated the two germline ends. Germline CDR1 SGHDT, CDR2 YYEEEE. CDR3 region: CASSSRREQYF. The DNA of the CDR3 is TGTGCCAGCAGCTCGAGGCGTGAGCAGTACTTC.

This clone was recorded once. V and J are TRBV19 and TRBJ2-7; TRBD2 might be the D (5 bases). This CDR3 contains 15 residues. Trimming left V 3 bases short and J 3 bases short, with 15 bases between. Germline V gene sequence: CDR1 LNHDA, CDR2 SQIVND (reference sequence). The chain's CDR3 is CASSMLLVPGYEQYF. DNA of the CDR3: TGTGCCAGTAGTATGTTACTAGTGCCCGGCTACGAGCAGTACTTC.

V usage is TRBV5-1 and J usage is TRBJ2-1; possible D gene TRBD1, 5 bases. Trimming shortened V by 6 bases and J by 6 bases, and 19 bases separated the two germline ends. Looked up from germline, CDR1 is SGHRS and CDR2 is YFSETQ. This CDR3 is built from 15 residues. CDR3 sequence: CASTPGRVNSNEQFF. The CDR3, as DNA: TGCGCCAGCACCCCCGGCAGGGTGAACTCCAATGAGCAGTTCTTC.

This rearrangement joins TRBV6-6 to TRBJ2-7, with 10 positions matching TRBD2. V dropped 0 bases and J dropped 5; count of bases not matched to a gene: 4. CDR1 and CDR2 (germline): MNHNY, SVGAGI (reference sequence). The CDR3 spans 15 residues. The DNA of the CDR3 is TGTGCCAGCAGTTACTCGGTGGGACTAGCGAACGAGCAGTACTTC. This translates into CASSYSVGLANEQYF.

This clone was seen a single time. The chain couples TRBV2 to TRBJ2-1; 12 bases line up with TRBD2. The CDR3 spans 14 residues. Germline values: CDR1 SNHLY, CDR2 FYNNEI. J lost 9 bases, V lost 7 bases, and 7 bases had no gene match. The CDR3 loop is CASKATSGSGEQFF. The CDR3 bases are TGTGCCAGCAAAGCGACTAGCGGGAGTGGTGAGCAGTTCTTC.

The chain couples TRBV2 to TRBJ1-5, with TRBD1 matching 8 bases. V lost 6 bases and J lost 5; bases outside the gene matches: 3. There are 13 residues in the CDR3. The germline V gene has CDR1 SNHLY and CDR2 FYNNEI. In DNA, the CDR3 is TGTGCCAGCAGCGGACAGGGTCATCAGCCCCAGCATTTT. Protein sequence: CASSGQGHQPQHF.

J is TRBJ2-7 and V is TRBV6-5; a possible D gene is TRBD2 (5 bases). The V end lost 7 bases, the J end lost 2 bases, and 15 bases lay between the germline ends. The CDR3 totals 14 residues. Germline assignment: CDR1 MNHEY and CDR2 SVGAGI. The chain's CDR3 is CASNDRGSTYEQYF. Written as DNA, the CDR3 is TGTGCCAGCAACGATCGGGGATCCACCTACGAGCAGTACTTC.

The rearrangement uses TRBV5-1 and TRBJ2-7; 10 bases agree with TRBD1. The germline gives CDR1 SGHRS, CDR2 YFSETQ. The trim removed 0 bases at V and 2 bases at J, leaving 2 bases unmatched. CDR3 length equals 15 residues. In nucleotides, the CDR3 is TGCGCCAGCAGCTTGGCCGGGACAGGGGCCTACGAGCAGTACTTC. It translates to CASSLAGTGAYEQYF.

V usage is TRBV7-9 and J usage is TRBJ2-1; possible D gene TRBD2, 5 bases. The V and J ends lost 5 bases and 3 bases respectively, with 8 bases between them. CDR1 and CDR2 (germline): SEHNR, FQNEAQ (reference sequence). The CDR3 length is 13 residues. For the CDR3, the DNA is TGTGCCAGCAGCCTCCGGGACTACAATGAGCAGTTCTTC. Translated: CASSLRDYNEQFF.

V is TRBV5-8 and J is TRBJ2-5; TRBD2 matches at 14 bases. Germline V gene sequence: CDR1 SGHTS, CDR2 YDEGEE. The CDR3 extends over 16 amino acids. After removal of 7 bases from V and 5 bases from J, the junction contained 10 bases not matched to a gene. For the CDR3, the DNA is TGTGCCAGCCCGAGGGGGACTAGCGGGAGATATGAGACCCAGTACTTC. As protein: CASPRGTSGRYETQYF.

CDR3 bases: TGTGCCAGCTCACTGAGAGAGGGAACGGCGTACGAGCAGTACTTC. Encoded protein: CASSLREGTAYEQYF. The gene calls are TRBV18 and TRBJ2-7; weak D call: TRBD2 (5 bases). Germline V gene lookup returns CDR1 KGHSH and CDR2 LQKENI. V was pared by 4 bases and J by 4 bases, with 17 bases between. The length of the CDR3 is 15 residues.

The CDR3: CASSATGVSNTEAFF. DNA of the CDR3: TGTGCCAGCAGTGCGACAGGGGTATCGAACACTGAAGCTTTCTTT. The rearrangement joins TRBV6-1 to TRBJ1-1; 8 positions agree with TRBD1. CDR1 is MNHNS, CDR2 SASEGT, per germline. The CDR3 is 15 amino acids. J gave up 1 base and V 4 bases, and 5 bases lay outside the gene matches.

The genes are TRBV30 and TRBJ2-7; TRBD2 matches at 9 bases. V lost 4 bases to trimming and J lost 2 bases; unmatched junction nucleotides: 3. Germline values: CDR1 GTSNPN, CDR2 SVGIG (reference sequence). This CDR3 comprises 13 residues. The CDR3 coding sequence is TGTGCCTGGAACCTAGCGGGACCCTACGAGCAGTACTTC. It specifies CAWNLAGPYEQYF.

This clone was seen once. DNA of the CDR3: TGTGCCAGCAGCTTGTCTGAGGGTCAGCCCCAGCATTTT. It encodes CASSLSEGQPQHF. V and J are TRBV5-5 and TRBJ1-5, with D unclear. The germline V and J ends were trimmed by 1 base and 6 bases, with 8 bases remaining between them. The CDR3 consists of 13 residues. Per germline, CDR1 SGHKS and CDR2 YYEKEE (reference sequence).

The chain couples TRBV18 to TRBJ1-1, with TRBD1 identical over 8 bases. The CDR3 covers 14 residues. Per the germline V gene, CDR1 is KGHSH and CDR2 is LQKENI. Losses at the gene ends were 6 bases for V and 1 base for J; bases not matched to a gene: 4. CDR3 region: CASSRGQGNTEAFF. The CDR3 region has the DNA TGTGCCAGCTCCCGAGGACAGGGGAACACTGAAGCTTTCTTT.

A single count supports this clone. The V call is TRBV2, the J call TRBJ2-1; D is unresolved. The CDR3 length is 16 residues. V lost 2 bases and J 0 bases, leaving 11 bases between the germline ends. From germline, CDR1 is SNHLY and CDR2 FYNNEI. Here the CDR3 DNA reads TGTGCCAGCAGTGAATCCCGCCTAGGCTCCTACAATGAGCAGTTCTTC. Translated, it gives CASSESRLGSYNEQFF.

This sequence joins TRBV4-1 and TRBJ1-1; TRBD1 agrees at 9 bases. This CDR3 comprises 16 residues. CDR1 is MGHRA and CDR2 is YSYEKL in the germline V gene. J lost 2 bases, V lost 1 base, and 5 bases had no gene match. Written as DNA, the CDR3 is TGCGCCAGCAGCCAAGTTAGGACAGGGGTAAACACTGAAGCTTTCTTT. Encoded protein: CASSQVRTGVNTEAFF.

The CDR3 DNA is TGTGCCAGCAGCCCAGGGACAGGGGGTACTGATAATGAAAAACTGTTTTTT. This translates into CASSPGTGGTDNEKLFF. This rearrangement joins TRBV7-8 to TRBJ1-4; 11 bases are shared with TRBD1. Germline V CDR1 and CDR2: SGHVS, FQNEAQ. The J segment lost 4 bases and the V segment lost 5 bases, leaving 9 bases of the junction unmatched. The CDR3 runs to 17 residues.

This clone was detected a few times. The genes are TRBV18 and TRBJ2-2; D is ambiguous. Between the trimmed V and J ends, which lost 1 base and 4 bases, there was a span of 10 bases. Germline values: CDR1 KGHSH, CDR2 LQKENI. The CDR3 length is 15 residues. CDR3 protein: CASSPRVSGTGELFF. CDR3 in DNA: TGTGCCAGCTCACCACGGGTGTCGGGCACCGGGGAGCTGTTTTTT.

This rearrangement joins TRBV5-6 to TRBJ2-1; 7 nucleotides align to TRBD1. CDR3 length: 15 amino acids. With V trimmed by 5 bases and J by 4 bases, 9 bases remained unmatched. Germline V gene data show CDR1 as SGHDT and CDR2 as YYEEEE. The CDR3 protein is CASSSSGQWYNEQFF. The CDR3 DNA sequence: TGTGCCAGCAGTTCGTCGGGACAGTGGTACAATGAGCAGTTCTTC.

The rearrangement uses TRBV7-3 and TRBJ2-1; 8 nucleotides match TRBD2. V was clipped by 6 bases and J by 10 bases; unmatched bases: 5. CDR1 and CDR2 from the germline V gene are SGHTA and FQGTGA. CDR3 length: 12 residues. CDR3 coding DNA: TGTGCCAGCAGTTCGACTAGCGCGGAGCAGTTCTTC. As protein: CASSSTSAEQFF.